This passage covers 24 T cell receptor beta chains from one sample sequenced in a study of blood T cell repertoires in COVID-19. Measured with immunoSEQ multiplex PCR; TCRdb has only the in-frame clones, and not every one. The data contain 120,000 or so clones, roughly four fifths of them singletons. The sequenced sample consisted of peripheral blood. All receptors come from a man aged 25-45 years with COVID-19, enrolled during active disease.

This clone was counted once. This chain links TRBV14 with TRBJ1-2; TRBD1 aligns across 7 bases. After removal of 1 base from V and 5 bases from J, the junction contained 7 bases not matched to a gene. This CDR3 spans 15 amino acids. Germline-derived CDR1 and CDR2 are SGHDN and FVKESK. CDR3 in amino acids: CASSQAPRGRYGYTF. In DNA form, the CDR3 reads TGTGCCAGCAGCCAAGCCCCCAGGGGGAGGTATGGCTACACCTTC.

This clone was observed a single time. V gene TRBV6-5 combines with J gene TRBJ1-6; TRBD1 is a possible D gene (5 bases). The CDR3 length is 15 residues. Trimming removed 0 bases from V and 8 bases from J, with 11 bases in between. Germline lookup yields CDR1 MNHEY and CDR2 SVGAGI. CDR3 protein: CASSYSQGGYSPLHF. In DNA, the CDR3 is TGTGCCAGCAGTTACTCGCAGGGCGGATATTCACCCCTCCACTTT.

The gene calls are TRBV12-5 and TRBJ1-5, with a possible D match to TRBD1 (6 bases). V was pared by 0 bases and J by 0 bases, with 21 bases between. The CDR3 covers 20 residues. Per germline, CDR1 LGHNT and CDR2 FRNRAP. This chain's CDR3 is CASGLVLHWLDSYSNQPQHF. The DNA for the CDR3 is TGTGCTAGTGGTTTGGTCTTACATTGGCTGGACAGTTATAGCAATCAGCCCCAGCATTTT. The full variable domain, its missing parts supplied by reference TRBV12-5 and TRBJ1-5, is DARVTQTPRHKVTEMGQEVTMRCQPILGHNTVFWYRQTMMQGLELLAYFRNRAPLDDSGMPKDRFSAEMPDATLATLKIQPSEPRDSAVYFCASGLVLHWLDSYSNQPQHFGDGTRLSIL.

This rearrangement joins TRBV7-2 to TRBJ1-5; 9 bases line up with TRBD1. CDR1 SGHTA and CDR2 FQGNSA come from the germline V gene. V lost 5 bases and J lost 11; bases outside the gene matches: 10. The CDR3 consists of 14 residues. The CDR3 loop reads CASSPGTGKGAQHF. DNA of the CDR3: TGTGCCAGCAGCCCAGGGACAGGGAAAGGCGCCCAGCATTTT.

The CDR3 sequence is CASSTQGARNTEAFF. The CDR3 DNA reads as TGTGCCAGCAGCACCCAGGGGGCTCGGAACACTGAAGCTTTCTTT. V usage is TRBV11-3 and J usage is TRBJ1-1, with TRBD1 matching over 8 bases. The ends lost 5 bases at V and 1 base at J; junction bases unmatched: 6. CDR3 size: 15 residues. The germline CDR1 and CDR2 sequences are SGHNT and YENEEA.

The J gene is TRBJ1-4, the V gene TRBV18; 8 bases map to TRBD1. CDR1 and CDR2 (germline): KGHSH, LQKENI. Trimming cost V 3 bases and J 11 bases; bases outside gene matches: 8. The length of the CDR3 is 14 residues. In DNA form, the CDR3 reads TGTGCCAGCTCACCGAGGACAGGGAGTATTAAACTGTTTTTT. This encodes CASSPRTGSIKLFF.

In its sample, this clone was seen a few times. J is TRBJ2-2 and V is TRBV2; the match to TRBD2 covers 10 bases. Unmatched junction bases numbered 4, after V lost 7 bases and J lost 2 bases. This CDR3 has 15 residues. Looked up from germline, CDR1 is SNHLY and CDR2 is FYNNEI. The CDR3 DNA reads TGTGCCAGCAATCTAGCGGGAGCAAACACCGGGGAGCTGTTTTTT. Protein sequence: CASNLAGANTGELFF.

This clone was seen a single time. The chain recombines TRBV4-3 with TRBJ2-3; 7 bases are a match to TRBD1. V lost 4 bases and J lost 6; bases outside the gene matches: 10. Germline V gene lookup returns CDR1 LGHNA and CDR2 YSLEER. The length of the CDR3 is 15 residues. This CDR3 is CASSPRDSRWDTQYF. CDR3 DNA: TGCGCCAGCAGCCCCCGGGACAGCCGTTGGGATACGCAGTATTTT.

This clone was recorded a few times. The chain couples TRBV30 to TRBJ1-4; a weak D match, TRBD1 (6 bases). Germline lookup yields CDR1 GTSNPN and CDR2 SVGIG (reference sequence). The CDR3 runs 15 residues. With 2 bases removed from V and 5 bases from J, the gap between germline ends came to 15 bases. CDR3 nucleotide sequence: TGTGCCTGGAGTCCCGGGGGGGGCCTGAATGAAAAACTGTTTTTT. It codes for CAWSPGGGLNEKLFF.

The table lists this clone with a few counts. The rearrangement joins TRBV19 to TRBJ2-2; possible D gene TRBD1, 6 bases. V lost 10 bases, J lost 0 bases, and 15 bases lay in between. Per the germline V gene, CDR1 is LNHDA and CDR2 is SQIVND (reference sequence). This CDR3 is 15 amino acids long. The CDR3 reads CATHTGLPNTGELFF. CDR3 bases: TGTGCCACTCACACAGGGCTTCCGAACACCGGGGAGCTGTTTTTT.

V gene TRBV6-1 combines with J gene TRBJ1-5; 11 positions match TRBD1. Trimming removed 3 bases from V and 0 bases from J; junction bases left unmatched: 13. The CDR3 has 20 residues. Germline V gene data show CDR1 as MNHNS and CDR2 as SASEGT. CDR3 protein: CASSDPWTGGEVNSNQPQHF. DNA of the CDR3: TGTGCCAGCAGTGATCCTTGGACAGGGGGCGAGGTAAATAGCAATCAGCCCCAGCATTTT.

The chain employs TRBV11-2 and TRBJ2-7; 8 bases are shared with TRBD2. The germline CDR1 and CDR2 sequences are SGHAT and FQNNGV. The CDR3 runs to 16 residues. Trimming cost V 3 bases and J 0 bases; bases outside gene matches: 7. The CDR3 here is CASSFVTGGSSYEQYF. CDR3 DNA: TGTGCCAGCAGCTTTGTGACGGGAGGGTCCTCCTACGAGCAGTACTTC.

This clone is medium-sized in the sample. V gene TRBV9 combines with J gene TRBJ1-3, with 7 bases fitting TRBD1. This CDR3 is 16 amino acids long. The ends lost 3 bases at V and 4 bases at J; junction bases unmatched: 10. The germline V gene has CDR1 SGDLS and CDR2 YYNGEE. This CDR3 reads CASSAHLRGRGNTIYF. CDR3 DNA: TGTGCCAGCAGCGCCCACCTCAGGGGGAGAGGAAACACCATATATTTT.

The chain is built from TRBV2 and TRBJ1-1; D possibly corresponds to TRBD1 (6 bases). V lost 4 bases and J lost 0, with 6 bases in between. This CDR3 has 13 amino acids. Looked up from germline, CDR1 is SNHLY and CDR2 is FYNNEI. The CDR3 DNA is TGTGCCAGCAGTGGGGACATGAACACTGAAGCTTTCTTT. This translates into CASSGDMNTEAFF.

The chain recombines TRBV11-2 with TRBJ1-6, with D maybe TRBD1 (5 bases). The ends were cut back, 4 bases at V and 6 bases at J, with 22 bases in the middle. This CDR3 spans 18 amino acids. CDR1 SGHAT and CDR2 FQNNGV come from the germline V gene. CDR3 in DNA: TGTGCCAGCAGCTCACGCGGCTGGTTGGGGCTGTTTAATTCACCCCTCCACTTT. This sequence encodes CASSSRGWLGLFNSPLHF.

V and J are TRBV11-2 and TRBJ2-7; perhaps TRBD1 as D (5 bases). CDR3 length: 14 residues. V was pared by 1 base and J by 2 bases, with 9 bases between. CDR1 and CDR2 (germline): SGHAT, FQNNGV. In DNA form, the CDR3 reads TGTGCCAGCAGCTTAGTGGGGCGGCCCTACGAGCAGTACTTC. This encodes CASSLVGRPYEQYF.

This clone was observed a single time. The chain couples TRBV12-5 to TRBJ1-5, with unresolved D. V was cut by 4 bases and J by 2 bases, with 3 bases left in between. This CDR3 is built from 12 residues. Germline values: CDR1 LGHNT, CDR2 FRNRAP. This CDR3 is CASGSGNQPQHF. CDR3 in DNA: TGTGCTAGTGGTTCCGGCAATCAGCCCCAGCATTTT.

The chain links TRBV5-1 to TRBJ1-1; 7 positions match TRBD1. CDR3 size: 12 residues. V was pared by 5 bases and J by 8 bases, with 6 bases of the junction left unmatched. In germline, CDR1 is SGHRS, CDR2 YFSETQ. CDR3 protein: CASRGQTLEAFF. CDR3 DNA: TGCGCCAGCAGGGGACAGACGCTAGAAGCTTTCTTT. The full variable domain, completed using reference TRBV5-1 and TRBJ1-1, is KAGVTQTPRYLIKTRGQQVTLSCSPISGHRSVSWYQQTPGQGLQFLFEYFSETQRNKGNFPGRFSGRQFSNSRSEMNVSTLELGDSALYLCASRGQTLEAFFGQGTRLTVV.

This clone came up once. The genes are TRBV20-1 and TRBJ1-2, with no clear D. CDR1 and CDR2 from the germline V gene are DFQATT and SNEGSKA (reference sequence). The CDR3 totals 11 residues. V lost 2 bases to trimming and J lost 6 bases, with 7 bases between them. DNA of the CDR3: TGCAGTGCTAGAAATACACATGGCTACACCTTC. Translation gives CSARNTHGYTF.

The chain uses TRBV30 and TRBJ2-7; 8 nucleotides match TRBD1. CDR3 length: 11 residues. Germline CDR1 GTSNPN, CDR2 SVGIG (reference sequence). V lost 5 bases to trimming and J lost 7 bases; unmatched junction nucleotides: 4. As DNA, the CDR3 is TGTGCCTGGGGACAGGGTTCGGAGCAGTACTTC. It yields the protein CAWGQGSEQYF.

This chain joins TRBV29-1 and TRBJ2-6; possibly TRBD1 for D (6 bases). Germline CDR1 reads SQVTM; CDR2 reads ANQGSEA. Trimming removed 7 bases from V and 0 bases from J, with 22 bases in between. The length of the CDR3 is 18 residues. Written as DNA, the CDR3 is TGCAGCGCCTGGACGCGGACAGAGGCCGACTCTGGGGCCAACGTCCTGACTTTC. Residues: CSAWTRTEADSGANVLTF.

The chain combines TRBV9 with TRBJ1-3; no reliable D call. The CDR3 is made up of 17 amino acids. V was trimmed by 4 bases and J by 1 base, leaving 18 bases between them. Germline values: CDR1 SGDLS, CDR2 YYNGEE. Written as DNA, the CDR3 is TGTGCCAGCAGCCCCCGCCTAGGCCTAAGTTCTGGAAACACCATATATTTT. Translated, it gives CASSPRLGLSSGNTIYF.

The chain combines TRBV4-3 with TRBJ2-6; tentative D call: TRBD1 (5 bases). Trimming removed 3 bases from V and 0 bases from J, with 12 bases in between. Per the germline V gene, CDR1 is LGHNA and CDR2 is YSLEER. CDR3 length: 17 amino acids. The CDR3 sequence: CASSHLDSHSGANVLTF. CDR3 nucleotide sequence: TGCGCCAGCAGCCACCTAGACAGTCACTCTGGGGCCAACGTCCTGACTTTC.

This chain connects TRBV19 to TRBJ1-6; TRBD1 aligns across 7 bases. CDR1 is LNHDA and CDR2 is SQIVND in the germline V gene (reference sequence). The CDR3 is 15 amino acids. Trimming removed 4 bases from V and 7 bases from J; junction bases left unmatched: 7. The CDR3 is CASSTRQGGNSPLHF. CDR3 coding DNA: TGTGCCAGTAGTACCAGACAGGGCGGGAATTCACCCCTCCACTTT.